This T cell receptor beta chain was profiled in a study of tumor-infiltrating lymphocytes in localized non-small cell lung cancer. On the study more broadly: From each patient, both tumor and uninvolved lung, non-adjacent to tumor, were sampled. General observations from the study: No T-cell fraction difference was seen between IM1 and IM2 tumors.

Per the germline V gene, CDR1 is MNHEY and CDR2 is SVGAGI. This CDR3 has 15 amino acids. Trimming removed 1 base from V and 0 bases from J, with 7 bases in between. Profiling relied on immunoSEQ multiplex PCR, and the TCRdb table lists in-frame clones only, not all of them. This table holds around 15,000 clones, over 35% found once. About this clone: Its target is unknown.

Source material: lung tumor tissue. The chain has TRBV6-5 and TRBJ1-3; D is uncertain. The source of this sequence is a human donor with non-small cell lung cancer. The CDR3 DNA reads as TGTGCCAGCAGTTACTGGTCCGACTCTGGAAACACCATATATTTT. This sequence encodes CASSYWSDSGNTIYF.